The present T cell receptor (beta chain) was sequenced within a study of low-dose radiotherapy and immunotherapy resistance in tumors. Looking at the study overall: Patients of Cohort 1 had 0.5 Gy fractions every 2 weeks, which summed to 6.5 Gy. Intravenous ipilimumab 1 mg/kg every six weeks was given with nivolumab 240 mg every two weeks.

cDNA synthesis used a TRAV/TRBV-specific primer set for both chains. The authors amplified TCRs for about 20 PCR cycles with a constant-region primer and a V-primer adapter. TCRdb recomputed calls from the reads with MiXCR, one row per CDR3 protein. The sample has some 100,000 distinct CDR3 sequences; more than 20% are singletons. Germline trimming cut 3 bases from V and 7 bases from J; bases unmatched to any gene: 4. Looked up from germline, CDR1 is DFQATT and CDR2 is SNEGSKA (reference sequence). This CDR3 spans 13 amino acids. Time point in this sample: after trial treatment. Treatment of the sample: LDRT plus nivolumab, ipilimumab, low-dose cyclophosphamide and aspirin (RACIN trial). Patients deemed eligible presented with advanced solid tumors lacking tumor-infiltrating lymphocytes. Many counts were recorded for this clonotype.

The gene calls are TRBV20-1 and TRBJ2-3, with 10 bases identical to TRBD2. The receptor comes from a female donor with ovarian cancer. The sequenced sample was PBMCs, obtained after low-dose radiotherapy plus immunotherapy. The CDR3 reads CSARTSGSYTQYF. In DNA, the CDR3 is TGCAGTGCTAGGACTAGCGGGTCCTATACGCAGTATTTT.